Shown below are 2 T cell receptor beta chains from a single sample sequenced in a study of T-cell reconstitution after alpha-beta-depleted transplantation in children. Unique molecular identifiers were incorporated into the prepared TCRbeta library. Each CDR3 protein is one row after TCRdb ran MiXCR on the PCR reads. The table has some 500,000 distinct CDR3 sequences, 18% seen once; the top ten hold 3% to 3.5%. The sequences come from PBMCs from the stem cell graft donor, collected from the stem cell graft. Receptors originate from a human donor who donated a stem cell graft to a child with acute lymphoblastic leukemia.

This clonotype was seen more than once but under ten times. V is TRBV20-1 and J is TRBJ2-1, with 7 nucleotides matching TRBD1. This CDR3 is 12 amino acids long. Germline CDR1 DFQATT, CDR2 SNEGSKA (reference sequence). After removal of 5 bases from V and 6 bases from J, the junction contained 4 bases not matched to a gene. The CDR3 sequence: CSASRDSNEQFF. The CDR3, as DNA: TGCAGTGCTTCCCGGGACAGCAATGAGCAGTTCTTC.

In its sample, this clonotype was seen a few times. The chain carries TRBV7-8 and TRBJ2-3, with a possible D match to TRBD2 (6 bases). The germline CDR1 and CDR2 sequences are SGHVS and FQNEAQ. The CDR3 is 16 residues long. Trimming took off 7 bases at V and 2 bases at J, with 19 bases between the two ends. DNA for the CDR3: TGTGCCAGCAAGCTCAGGAGGGTCGCGCCCACAGATACGCAGTATTTT. Translated: CASKLRRVAPTDTQYF.